This paragraph covers one TCR beta chain sequence. Which antigen it targets is not known. Base-call qualities are not available, and no considerably larger clone is one nucleotide away. The donors were healthy, HIV-negative adults who had no recently reported acute infections or vaccinations. Every donor was a Caucasian adult residing in Nashville, Tennessee, USA. CD4+ T cells were enriched by magnetic negative selection, after which naive cells were positively selected on CD45RA and the negative fraction was taken as the memory subset. Blood was obtained by leukapheresis, after which PBMCs were separated by Ficoll-Histopaque density gradient centrifugation and cryopreserved in liquid nitrogen vapor phase. Purity and quantity of every magnetically sorted T cell population were checked by analytical flow cytometry. From each sorted fraction, genomic DNA was isolated and quantified by UV absorbance on a Nanodrop 2000c.

The CDR3 numbers 15 residues from cysteine through phenylalanine. Solely the CDR3 DNA is kept, with 45 bases framed from the first base. The germline V gene encodes CDR1 SGHTA and CDR2 FQGNSA. V is reduced by 3 bases and J by 3 bases, leaving a spacing of 9 bases between them. The data belong to a study of shared clonotypes between healthy human individuals (dated by TCRdb to the early 2020s). Regarding the study in general: The cohort included three men and a couple of women between 18 and 49 years of age. Per donor, three plates each were used for CD4 naive and CD4 memory, two for CD8 naive, and one for CD8 memory. To estimate repertoire size and how much clonotype sharing occurs between individuals, the study deeply sequenced the blood TCR repertoires of five healthy adults. Different laboratories and diverse techniques were used to prepare libraries and sequence TCR repertoires, to increase sequencing depth and limit assay-specific biases. Between about 0.85 and 9.5 billion PBMCs per donor were obtained by leukapheresis. Summary of the overall study and its limitations: Pairwise subsampling indicated that sequencing depth was expected to affect the degree of clonotype sharing among donors. Sampling was restricted to blood, and TCR repertoires in tissues likely differ from the TCR repertoires found in blood. Estimated clonotype richness was generally larger for naive than for memory subsets. Rarefaction of sorted-subset datasets indicated incomplete sequencing despite the large sequencing depth. Clonotypes shared by all four sorted-subset donors showed higher generation probabilities than non-shared clonotypes. The small number of donors limited the genetic and exposure-history diversity represented. When several donors were compared, the shared fraction of clonotypes was 5% to 6.5% for naive CD4, over 3% for naive CD8, 2% to 2.5% for memory CD4, and 0.35% to 0.4% for memory CD8.

Using the deep immunoSEQ assay, multiplex PCR amplified TCR CDR3 regions from genomic DNA. Genomic DNA extracted from each cell subset was distributed evenly over all wells of several immunoSEQ 96-well plates, and each plate served as one replicate. Each replicate PCR for sorted subsets received approximately 200 ng genomic DNA, equal to some 32,000 T cell genomes. Purified libraries were quantified with a Qubit 3.0 fluorometer, sized on a Bioanalyzer 2100, and re-quantified with the KAPA Library Quantification kit. Every immunoSEQ 96-well plate was sequenced on a dedicated single-read 150-cycle Illumina NextSeq 550 flow cell. On the study's bioinformatics: Because the immunoSEQ output included only junctional sequences and no quality scores, the filtering could not be the same as the filtering used for full-length reads. Sequences were annotated with PyIR, a Python wrapper for IgBLAST v1.9, and V/J genes and CDR3 were assigned using IMGT germline references. Reads with weak V/J assignments (E-value above 1e-6), missing CDR3, stop codons, out-of-frame junctions, or ambiguous translated residues were removed. V3J clonotypes were defined as sequences sharing an identical inferred V gene, J gene, and CDR3 amino acid sequence. The percentage overlap between two repertoires was calculated by dividing the number of shared unique clonotypes by the size of the smaller repertoire. Repertoire richness was assessed with RTK rarefaction, the Chao1 estimator, and Recon v2.1 estimates of unobserved clonotypes. Generation probabilities were computed with OLGA for all TCRbeta clonotypes obtained by the gDNA method from four donors. The table comes from immuneACCESS by way of TCRdb, which keeps in-frame sequences with V and J called. Part of the clones is missing from these tables; in studies checked, under half for an unresolved V gene and the rest for unknown reasons. The DNA was the basis for D and trimming; V, J and clone size are from that table. This sample is represented by millions of clones; approximately 94% of them were singletons. The ten largest clones add up to around 0.14% of the sample.

The sample was naive CD4+ T cells sorted from blood. The cell subset or site label on this specimen signifies: CD45RA+ positively selected. The sequence was collected from a young man in good health. This chain joins TRBV7-2 to TRBJ2-6, with the D segment identity uncertain. The bases read TGTGCCAGCAGCTTCGAATTAGGTGGGGCCAACGTCCTGACTTTC. The translation is CASSFELGGANVLTF. Here the CDR3 is joined to the reference TRBV7-2 and TRBJ2-6 genes, and the full variable domain is: GAGVSQSPSNKVTEKGKDVELRCDPISGHTALYWYRQSLGQGLEFLIYFQGNSAPDKSGLPSDRFSAERTGGSVSTLTIQRTQQEDSAVYLCASSFELGGANVLTFGAGSRLTVL.